This T cell receptor (beta chain) emerged from a study of blood T cell repertoires in COVID-19. The wider study: Sites in the United States, Italy and Spain provided acute and convalescent COVID-19 samples. Sources were T cells, B-cell-depleted T cells, or PBMCs; the material itself was cDNA or gDNA.

Study processing details: The assay estimated nucleated cells by amplifying reference gene primers. Generated by immunoSEQ multiplex PCR, the TCRdb table keeps only in-frame clones and is missing some. The V and J calls and clone size were taken over from that table, and D and trimming were inferred from the DNA. The sample lists 45,000 or so clones, 89% occurring once. Germline loops: CDR1 SGHRS, CDR2 YFSETQ. The ends lost 2 bases at V and 4 bases at J; junction bases unmatched: 7. The CDR3 has 15 residues. V usage is TRBV5-1 and J usage is TRBJ2-5; 8 bases agree with TRBD1. The TCR sequence derives from a man between 65 and 85 years old with active COVID-19. The specimen was peripheral blood. The CDR3 DNA follows: TGCGCCAGCAGCTTAGGACAGGGTTTCCGAGAGACCCAGTACTTC. Translating it yields CASSLGQGFRETQYF.